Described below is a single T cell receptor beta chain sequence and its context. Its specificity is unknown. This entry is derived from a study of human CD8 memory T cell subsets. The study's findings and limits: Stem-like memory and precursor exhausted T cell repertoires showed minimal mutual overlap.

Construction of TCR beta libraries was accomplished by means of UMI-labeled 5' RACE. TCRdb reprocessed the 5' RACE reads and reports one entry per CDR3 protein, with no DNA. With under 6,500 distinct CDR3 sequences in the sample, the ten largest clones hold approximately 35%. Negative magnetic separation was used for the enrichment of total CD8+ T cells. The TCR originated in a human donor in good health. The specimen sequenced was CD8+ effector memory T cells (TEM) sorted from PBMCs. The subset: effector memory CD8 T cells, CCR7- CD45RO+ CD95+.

The CDR3 loop reads CAISRTTEGRGYGYTF. This sequence joins TRBV19 and TRBJ1-2. Germline V gives CDR1 LNHDA, CDR2 SQIVND (reference sequence). This CDR3 has 16 amino acids.